The 31 T cell receptor beta chains reported below all come from one sample, sequenced in a study of blood T cell repertoires in COVID-19 (dated by TCRdb to 2018 to 2021). Libraries came from the immunoSEQ multiplex PCR assay. Here the immuneACCESS table is served through TCRdb, limited to in-frame sequences with V and J called. Missing clones are a known gap in these copies; in checked studies unresolved V genes cover under half, and the rest lacks a known reason. Here the sample has under 100,000 clones; 81% occur a single time. The top ten hold approximately 23% of the sample. Sequences were obtained from peripheral blood. The source of these receptors is a man older than 75 with active or convalescent COVID-19.

This chain joins TRBV7-3 and TRBJ1-2; TRBD1 matches at 8 bases. V gave up 2 bases and J gave up 4 bases; unmatched junction bases: 6. Germline CDR1 is SGHTA and CDR2 is FQGTGA. The CDR3 is made up of 15 amino acids. CDR3 region: CASSLGGQGVYGYTF. As DNA, the CDR3 is TGTGCCAGCAGCTTAGGAGGACAGGGAGTCTATGGCTACACCTTC.

The rearrangement links TRBV7-8 to TRBJ1-3, with D possibly being TRBD1 (5 bases). Trimming took 1 base from V and 2 from J, leaving 12 bases between them. The CDR3 contains 16 residues. Per germline, CDR1 SGHVS and CDR2 FQNEAQ. CDR3 in amino acids: CASSLVSAGTGNTIYF. CDR3 bases: TGTGCCAGCAGCTTAGTTTCGGCAGGGACTGGAAACACCATATATTTT.

This clone was observed a single time. The rearrangement joins TRBV5-4 to TRBJ1-2, with TRBD1 matching over 9 bases. The CDR3 is made up of 16 amino acids. V trimming: 4 bases; J trimming: 0 bases; junction bases outside the gene matches: 7. Germline V gene data show CDR1 as SGHNT and CDR2 as YYREEE (reference sequence). The CDR3, as DNA: TGTGCCAGCAGCAGACCGGGACAGGGAGCTAACTATGGCTACACCTTC. Amino acids: CASSRPGQGANYGYTF.

The genes are TRBV9 and TRBJ2-1; TRBD2 matches at 8 bases. The CDR3 is made up of 16 amino acids. Germline-derived CDR1 and CDR2 are SGDLS and YYNGEE. V shed 0 bases, J shed 4 bases, and the junction held 6 bases outside the gene matches. CDR3 nucleotides: TGTGCCAGCAGCGTAGTGCCAGCGGGGGCTTACAATGAGCAGTTCTTC. Translation gives CASSVVPAGAYNEQFF.

V gene TRBV11-2 combines with J gene TRBJ1-2; 10 bases fit TRBD1. The CDR3 is 12 residues long. Germline trimming cut 4 bases from V and 7 bases from J; bases unmatched to any gene: 0. CDR1 and CDR2 from the germline V gene are SGHAT and FQNNGV. The CDR3 coding sequence is TGTGCCAGCAGCTGGACAGGGGGTGGCTACACCTTC. It is translated as CASSWTGGGYTF.

The chain joins TRBV19 to TRBJ1-5, with D possibly being TRBD1 (5 bases). The CDR3 extends over 18 amino acids. From germline, CDR1 is LNHDA and CDR2 SQIVND (reference sequence). V was clipped by 3 bases and J by 2 bases, with 20 bases between them. CDR3 nucleotide sequence: TGTGCCAGTAGTATTTTCATCCGTCGGGCCAGGGGCAATCAGCCCCAGCATTTT. This translates into CASSIFIRRARGNQPQHF.

The V call is TRBV5-6, the J call TRBJ1-2; unclear D gene. The ends were cut back, 2 bases at V and 3 bases at J, with 11 bases in the middle. Germline V gives CDR1 SGHDT, CDR2 YYEEEE. The CDR3 totals 14 residues. The CDR3 sequence is CASSFGLGDYGYTF. CDR3 nucleotide sequence: TGTGCCAGCAGCTTCGGACTTGGGGACTATGGCTACACCTTC.

The chain has TRBV6-6 and TRBJ2-7; 7 nucleotides match TRBD2. With 5 bases clipped from V and 2 bases from J, the junction kept 6 bases outside the gene matches. This CDR3 has 14 residues. Germline-derived CDR1 and CDR2 are MNHNY and SVGAGI (reference sequence). The CDR3 reads CASSPSGLTYEQYF. The CDR3 DNA reads TGTGCCAGCAGTCCTAGCGGACTAACCTACGAGCAGTACTTC.

The rearrangement joins TRBV5-1 to TRBJ1-5; 7 positions match TRBD1. The germline gives CDR1 SGHRS, CDR2 YFSETQ. The CDR3 extends over 16 amino acids. V lost 4 bases and J lost 0; bases outside the gene matches: 7. This CDR3 is CASSTGQIDSNQPQHF. In nucleotides, the CDR3 is TGCGCCAGCAGCACGGGACAGATAGATAGCAATCAGCCCCAGCATTTT.

The genes are TRBV7-9 and TRBJ2-7, with 8 bases matching TRBD1. Trimming took 4 bases from V and 5 from J; bases not matched to a gene: 7. Germline lookup yields CDR1 SEHNR and CDR2 FQNEAQ (reference sequence). The CDR3 runs to 14 residues. The CDR3 coding sequence is TGTGCCAGCAGCTCGTCGGACAGGGTCCACGAGCAGTACTTC. Its translation: CASSSSDRVHEQYF.

This rearrangement joins TRBV9 to TRBJ1-2, with 7 bases fitting TRBD1. Per the germline V gene, CDR1 is SGDLS and CDR2 is YYNGEE. The CDR3 extends over 14 amino acids. V lost 3 bases and J lost 4; bases outside the gene matches: 6. CDR3 residues: CASSGSQGLYGYTF. CDR3 DNA: TGTGCCAGCAGCGGATCACAGGGGCTCTATGGCTACACCTTC.

The chain recombines TRBV4-1 with TRBJ2-7, with 12 positions matching TRBD2. The V gene's germline CDR1 is MGHRA and CDR2 YSYEKL. Trimming removed 2 bases from V and 2 bases from J; junction bases left unmatched: 13. CDR3 length: 19 residues. This chain's CDR3 is CASSQRLAGARTITYEQYF. CDR3 in DNA: TGCGCCAGCAGCCAACGACTAGCGGGGGCCAGAACTATAACCTACGAGCAGTACTTC.

This rearrangement joins TRBV19 to TRBJ1-2, with unresolved D. The germline V gene has CDR1 LNHDA and CDR2 SQIVND (reference sequence). Trimming left V 4 bases short and J 7 bases short, with 16 bases between. There are 14 residues in the CDR3. The CDR3 spells CASSTTVSSGGYTF. The CDR3 coding sequence is TGTGCCAGTAGTACGACCGTGAGTTCGGGTGGCTACACCTTC.

This clone has a handful of counts. The V gene is TRBV12-3 or TRBV12-4, the J gene TRBJ1-2; a possible D gene is TRBD1 (5 bases). The CDR3 has 13 amino acids. Trimming stripped 7 bases from V and 4 bases from J, with 13 bases between. CDR3 in amino acids: CASIVRGGYGYTF. The DNA for the CDR3 is TGTGCCAGCATCGTCCGGGGGGGCTATGGCTACACCTTC.

V usage is TRBV9 and J usage is TRBJ1-2; D may be TRBD1 (5 bases). Trimming removed 6 bases at V and 5 bases at J, with 29 bases between. The CDR3 has 18 amino acids. Looked up from germline, CDR1 is SGDLS and CDR2 is YYNGEE. CDR3 bases: TGTGCCAGCACCCGAGGGGAGGGCAGTAACCAAAGAATTTATGGCTACACCTTC. It encodes CASTRGEGSNQRIYGYTF.

The DNA for the CDR3 is TGCGCCAGCAGCCGTTCAATAGCGGGGAGCTCCTACGAGCAGTACTTC. It encodes CASSRSIAGSSYEQYF. The chain has TRBV5-1 and TRBJ2-7, with TRBD2 identical over 8 bases. The CDR3 sequence is 16 residues long. Germline V gene sequence: CDR1 SGHRS, CDR2 YFSETQ. Unmatched junction bases numbered 9, after V lost 4 bases and J lost 0 bases.

This clone was observed a few times. This sequence joins TRBV4-1 and TRBJ1-3; 7 bases fit TRBD1. CDR1 MGHRA and CDR2 YSYEKL come from the germline V gene. The CDR3 totals 15 residues. The V segment lost 4 bases and the J segment 3 bases; nucleotides outside the gene matches: 6. CDR3 sequence (DNA): TGCGCCAGCAGCCGGGACAGCGACTTTGGAAACACCATATATTTT. The encoded protein is CASSRDSDFGNTIYF.

The chain carries TRBV12-5 and TRBJ1-4; TRBD1 might be the D (5 bases). CDR3 length equals 17 residues. In germline, CDR1 is LGHNT, CDR2 FRNRAP. V lost 5 bases to trimming and J lost 5 bases, with 21 bases between them. This chain's CDR3 is CASGPGPPGWRNEKLFF. In DNA, the CDR3 is TGTGCTAGTGGTCCAGGCCCCCCAGGGTGGCGAAATGAAAAACTGTTTTTT.

The genes are TRBV7-3 and TRBJ1-4; maybe TRBD1 (6 bases). The CDR3 extends over 14 amino acids. The V end lost 5 bases, the J end lost 4 bases, and 11 bases lay between the germline ends. CDR1 SGHTA and CDR2 FQGTGA come from the germline V gene. Here the CDR3 DNA reads TGTGCCAGCAGCCGGGGAGGGGGTAATGAAAAACTGTTTTTT. Translating gives CASSRGGGNEKLFF.

The rearrangement links TRBV5-6 to TRBJ1-1; D unresolved. V dropped 2 bases and J dropped 0 bases, with 8 bases sitting between them. CDR3 length: 14 amino acids. Per germline, CDR1 SGHDT and CDR2 YYEEEE. The CDR3 nucleotides read TGTGCCAGCAGCTTTACAATGATGAACACTGAAGCTTTCTTT. Encoded protein: CASSFTMMNTEAFF.

The rearrangement links TRBV7-9 to TRBJ1-2; no clear D gene. Germline CDR1 SEHNR, CDR2 FQNEAQ (reference sequence). This CDR3 is 13 amino acids long. Trimming took 2 bases from V and 0 from J, leaving 4 bases between them. The chain's CDR3 is CASSLTSNYGYTF. In DNA form, the CDR3 reads TGTGCCAGCAGCTTAACATCTAACTATGGCTACACCTTC.

The rearrangement joins TRBV18 to TRBJ2-1; 8 bases are shared with TRBD1. There are 16 residues in the CDR3. The V segment lost 1 base and the J segment 7 bases; nucleotides outside the gene matches: 9. CDR1 is KGHSH and CDR2 is LQKENI in the germline V gene. The CDR3 DNA reads as TGTGCCAGCTCACCACAGCAAGGACAGGGACGAAATGAGCAGTTCTTC. It codes for CASSPQQGQGRNEQFF.

DNA of the CDR3: TGTGCCAGCAGCGGACGACAGGGGAGGGCAGATACGCAGTATTTT. Protein product: CASSGRQGRADTQYF. The chain employs TRBV5-4 and TRBJ2-3; D perhaps matches TRBD1 (8 bases). Between the trimmed V and J ends, which lost 4 bases and 4 bases, there was a span of 16 bases. The CDR3 has 15 residues. CDR1 is SGHNT, CDR2 YYREEE, per germline (reference sequence).

This chain joins TRBV19 and TRBJ1-2; TRBD1 matches at 8 bases. Trimming cost V 6 bases and J 8 bases; bases outside gene matches: 8. This CDR3 spans 13 amino acids. Germline CDR1 reads LNHDA; CDR2 reads SQIVND (reference sequence). CDR3 in DNA: TGTGCCAGTAGGTCGGACAGGGTGCACGGCTACACCTTC. It translates to CASRSDRVHGYTF.

V is TRBV19 and J is TRBJ2-7, with D maybe TRBD2 (6 bases). V dropped 1 base and J dropped 3 bases, with 16 bases sitting between them. CDR3 length: 16 residues. Per the germline V gene, CDR1 is LNHDA and CDR2 is SQIVND (reference sequence). This CDR3 reads CASSIGGDPPIYEQYF. The CDR3 coding sequence is TGTGCCAGTAGTATAGGGGGGGATCCACCCATCTACGAGCAGTACTTC.

The chain couples TRBV21-1 to TRBJ1-2. TRBV21-1 is an annotated pseudogene. The CDR3 totals 16 residues. CDR3 DNA: TGTGCCAGCAGCTATCCCCGGGGGGGAGGTTACTATGGCTACACCTTC. Translated: CASSYPRGGGYYGYTF.

The rearrangement joins TRBV6-2 or TRBV6-3 to TRBJ2-7, with 9 bases fitting TRBD2. J was trimmed by 3 bases and V by 4 bases; bases with no gene match: 4. Per the germline V gene, CDR1 is MNHEY and CDR2 is SVGEGT. The CDR3 totals 14 residues. CDR3 region: CASSLAGVYYEQYF. The CDR3 nucleotides are TGTGCCAGCAGTTTAGCGGGGGTGTACTACGAGCAGTACTTC.

The rearrangement uses TRBV4-3 and TRBJ1-1; TRBD1 might be the D (6 bases). This CDR3 comprises 16 residues. From germline, CDR1 is LGHNA and CDR2 YSLEER. The V gene lost 4 bases and the J gene lost 6 bases, with 21 bases spanning the gap. The DNA of the CDR3 is TGCGCCAGCAGCCTAGGCTCTCTCCAGGGGAGGGCTGAAGCTTTCTTT. Translated: CASSLGSLQGRAEAFF.

The chain has TRBV27 and TRBJ2-4; D is undetermined. Trimming shortened V by 3 bases and J by 12 bases, and 18 bases separated the two germline ends. The CDR3 covers 14 residues. CDR1 and CDR2 (germline): MNHEY, SMNVEV (reference sequence). The CDR3 nucleotides are TGTGCCAGCAGTTTTGGGCCGACAACCCAGCCTCAGTACTTC. This gives the protein CASSFGPTTQPQYF.

The V call is TRBV10-1, the J call TRBJ2-1; D may be TRBD1 (6 bases). Germline V gene data show CDR1 as WNHNN and CDR2 as SYGVQD (reference sequence). Trimming removed 3 bases at V and 5 bases at J, with 11 bases between. The CDR3 has 14 residues. The CDR3 region has the DNA TGCGCCAGCAGTGACCCGGACAGAGACAATGAGCAGTTCTTC. Protein sequence: CASSDPDRDNEQFF.

The CDR3 protein is CASSASSFGTSGGGTQYF. CDR3 coding DNA: TGTGCCAGCAGCGCGAGTTCCTTCGGGACTAGCGGGGGCGGGACCCAGTACTTC. The rearrangement uses TRBV9 and TRBJ2-5; TRBD2 matches at 14 bases. With 3 bases clipped from V and 7 bases from J, the junction kept 14 bases outside the gene matches. CDR1 and CDR2 from the germline V gene are SGDLS and YYNGEE. This CDR3 is 18 amino acids long.